The 26 T cell receptor beta chains listed next were all sequenced from one sample in a study of T cell responses to AZD1222 COVID-19 vaccine. Using immunoSEQ multiplex PCR, the repertoire was profiled, and TCRdb retains in-frame clones only, with some absent. The table lists 150,000 or so clones, about nine tenths of them singletons. Source: peripheral blood, taken on day 0 of AZD1222 vaccination. These receptors were obtained from an adult in good health.

V gene TRBV4-2 combines with J gene TRBJ1-2; maybe TRBD1 (5 bases). Germline CDR1 and CDR2: LGHNA and YNFKEQ. The CDR3 covers 15 residues. V shed 1 base and J shed 4 bases, with 13 bases lying between them. The CDR3 sequence is CASSQVIGVAYGYTF. The CDR3 DNA follows: TGTGCCAGCAGCCAAGTAATAGGGGTGGCCTATGGCTACACCTTC.

The chain combines TRBV5-1 with TRBJ2-1; D might be TRBD2 (7 bases). The V end lost 0 bases, the J end lost 0 bases, and 19 bases lay between the germline ends. In germline, CDR1 is SGHRS, CDR2 YFSETQ. The CDR3 has 19 residues. In nucleotides, the CDR3 is TGCGCCAGCAGCTTGGCCTCGGCGGGGGCCACGAGCTCCTACAATGAGCAGTTCTTC. Protein product: CASSLASAGATSSYNEQFF. The full variable domain, completed using reference TRBV5-1 and TRBJ2-1, is KAGVTQTPRYLIKTRGQQVTLSCSPISGHRSVSWYQQTPGQGLQFLFEYFSETQRNKGNFPGRFSGRQFSNSRSEMNVSTLELGDSALYLCASSLASAGATSSYNEQFFGPGTRLTVL.

This clone was picked up one time. The rearrangement links TRBV24-1 to TRBJ2-2; D might be TRBD1 or TRBD2, each matching 5 bases. Germline loops: CDR1 KGHDR, CDR2 SFDVKD. Trimming cost V 3 bases and J 1 base, with 11 bases left between them. The CDR3 has 16 amino acids. CDR3 coding DNA: TGTGCCACCAGTGATCCGGGACGGAGGAACACCGGGGAGCTGTTTTTT. As protein: CATSDPGRRNTGELFF.

The chain is built from TRBV27 and TRBJ1-2; 7 nucleotides agree with TRBD1. This CDR3 contains 15 residues. Germline CDR1 reads MNHEY; CDR2 reads SMNVEV (reference sequence). The trim removed 2 bases at V and 7 bases at J, leaving 10 bases unmatched. The CDR3 coding sequence is TGTGCCAGCAGTTTACAACAGGGGAGGGCTGTTGGCTACACCTTC. Translation: CASSLQQGRAVGYTF.

The rearrangement links TRBV21-1 to TRBJ1-2; TRBD1, the table's D call, lacks a check against the DNA. TRBV21-1 corresponds to a pseudogene. The CDR3 is made up of 13 amino acids. The CDR3 region has the DNA TGTGCCAGCAGCCCCGGCCAGGGTCACGGCTACACCTTC. Protein sequence: CASSPGQGHGYTF.

This clone showed up just once. This chain uses TRBV27 with TRBJ1-4, with D unresolved. The CDR3 is 16 amino acids. Deletions cut 5 bases from V and 5 bases from J, with 18 bases between. Germline V gives CDR1 MNHEY, CDR2 SMNVEV (reference sequence). This CDR3 reads CASSPWPPPSNEKLFF. The CDR3 coding sequence is TGTGCCAGCAGTCCCTGGCCCCCCCCTAGCAATGAAAAACTGTTTTTT.

The chain uses TRBV4-2 and TRBJ1-1; no firm D call. Germline-derived CDR1 and CDR2 are LGHNA and YNFKEQ. The V end was cut by 4 bases, the J end by 4 bases, with 10 bases between. The CDR3 is made up of 13 amino acids. The CDR3 sequence: CASSRAGSTEAFF. The CDR3 bases are TGTGCCAGCAGCCGGGCGGGGAGCACTGAAGCTTTCTTT.

The CDR3 is CATTGRSSGNTIYF. The DNA of the CDR3 is TGTGCCACCACCGGACGGAGCTCTGGAAACACCATATATTTT. This chain links TRBV2 with TRBJ1-3; D is ambiguous. There are 14 residues in the CDR3. Germline lookup yields CDR1 SNHLY and CDR2 FYNNEI. The V end was cut by 10 bases, the J end by 0 bases, with 13 bases between.

The rearrangement links TRBV18 to TRBJ2-2, with a tentative D call TRBD2 (5 bases). V lost 6 bases to trimming and J lost 8 bases, with 25 bases between them. CDR3 length: 17 amino acids. The germline V gene encodes CDR1 KGHSH and CDR2 LQKENI. CDR3 nucleotide sequence: TGTGCCAGCTCTCATCCAGAGAGGGTACTATTGGCGGGGGAGCTGTTTTTT. This codes for CASSHPERVLLAGELFF.

The rearrangement links TRBV7-8 to TRBJ1-1; 8 nucleotides match TRBD1. Germline assignment: CDR1 SGHVS and CDR2 FQNEAQ. This CDR3 region has 18 residues. V was pared by 3 bases and J by 1 base, with 13 bases of the junction left unmatched. CDR3 loop: CASSFSLARDRPNTEAFF. Written as DNA, the CDR3 is TGTGCCAGCAGCTTCTCTCTCGCTAGGGACAGGCCGAACACTGAAGCTTTCTTT.

The chain couples TRBV28 to TRBJ1-2; D is uncertain. Trimming removed 2 bases at V and 1 base at J, with 5 bases between. The CDR3 contains 13 residues. Germline V gives CDR1 MDHEN, CDR2 SYDVKM. The CDR3 reads CASSLRVNYGYTF. The CDR3 DNA follows: TGTGCCAGCAGTTTACGAGTTAACTATGGCTACACCTTC.

The V gene is TRBV27, the J gene TRBJ2-3; TRBD2 matches at 8 bases. With V trimmed by 10 bases and J by 0 bases, 27 bases remained unmatched. The germline V gene has CDR1 MNHEY and CDR2 SMNVEV (reference sequence). The CDR3 spans 21 residues. In DNA, the CDR3 is TGTGCCACCCCCCCGGGGCGGGGGGAATCTTGGGCGTTGGTTAGCACAGATACGCAGTATTTT. It codes for CATPPGRGESWALVSTDTQYF.

In its sample, this clone was seen once. The chain employs TRBV27 and TRBJ1-2, with TRBD1 as a possible D gene (5 bases). Germline V lookup: CDR1 MNHEY, CDR2 SMNVEV (reference sequence). V was pared by 5 bases and J by 6 bases, with 16 bases between. The CDR3 sequence is 14 residues long. The CDR3 region has the DNA TGTGCCAGCAGTCCGCGACAGCCGCGAGATGGCTACACCTTC. Translation: CASSPRQPRDGYTF.

The DNA for the CDR3 is TGCAGTGCTAGGAACCTGCATGAAGCTTTCTTT. Amino acid sequence: CSARNLHEAFF. The chain is built from TRBV20-1 and TRBJ1-1; D ambiguous. Trimming took 3 bases from V and 7 from J, leaving 9 bases between them. Germline V lookup: CDR1 DFQATT, CDR2 SNEGSKA (reference sequence). The CDR3 spans 11 residues.

CDR3 coding DNA: TGTGCCAGCACGGCGGGGTTCCTGGGAAATCAGCCCCAGCATTTT. Translation: CASTAGFLGNQPQHF. This chain uses TRBV18 with TRBJ1-5; D is uncertain. The ends were cut back, 8 bases at V and 4 bases at J, with 18 bases in the middle. CDR3 length: 15 amino acids. Germline loops: CDR1 KGHSH, CDR2 LQKENI.

For the CDR3, the DNA is TGTGCCAGTAGAAAAGGGACTAACACTGAAGCTTTCTTT. Its translation is CASRKGTNTEAFF. The V and J genes are TRBV19 and TRBJ1-1, with D possibly being TRBD1 (5 bases). The V gene lost 6 bases and the J gene lost 2 bases, with 10 bases spanning the gap. Germline V gene lookup returns CDR1 LNHDA and CDR2 SQIVND (reference sequence). The CDR3 covers 13 residues. Using reference TRBV19 and TRBJ1-1 for the parts outside the CDR3, the full variable domain is DGGITQSPKYLFRKEGQNVTLSCEQNLNHDAMYWYRQDPGQGLRLIYYSQIVNDFQKGDIAEGYSVSREKKESFPLTVTSAQKNPTAFYLCASRKGTNTEAFFGQGTRLTVV.

The genes are TRBV19 and TRBJ1-1; 11 bases are shared with TRBD1. V trimming: 7 bases; J trimming: 4 bases; junction bases outside the gene matches: 8. CDR3 length: 15 amino acids. The germline CDR1 and CDR2 sequences are LNHDA and SQIVND (reference sequence). This CDR3 is CASTTGGTGGTEAFF. The CDR3 DNA sequence: TGTGCCAGTACCACTGGGGGGACAGGGGGCACTGAAGCTTTCTTT. Using reference TRBV19 and TRBJ1-1 for the parts outside the CDR3, the full variable domain is DGGITQSPKYLFRKEGQNVTLSCEQNLNHDAMYWYRQDPGQGLRLIYYSQIVNDFQKGDIAEGYSVSREKKESFPLTVTSAQKNPTAFYLCASTTGGTGGTEAFFGQGTRLTVV.

The chain recombines TRBV18 with TRBJ2-3, with D unclear. The length of the CDR3 is 18 residues. Germline CDR1 is KGHSH and CDR2 is LQKENI. Trimming removed 2 bases at V and 0 bases at J, with 18 bases between. The CDR3: CASSPTIQVPLSTDTQYF. The CDR3 DNA sequence: TGTGCCAGCTCACCAACTATCCAGGTCCCCCTTAGCACAGATACGCAGTATTTT.

The chain links TRBV24-1 to TRBJ2-1; 9 bases align to TRBD1. CDR3 length: 12 residues. Germline CDR1 reads KGHDR; CDR2 reads SFDVKD. After removal of 1 base from V and 15 bases from J, the junction contained 3 bases not matched to a gene. CDR3 amino acids: CATSDLQGAMFF. In nucleotides, the CDR3 is TGTGCCACCAGTGATTTACAGGGGGCGATGTTCTTC.

The V gene is TRBV7-8, the J gene TRBJ1-2; D not certain. Per the germline V gene, CDR1 is SGHVS and CDR2 is FQNEAQ. V was clipped by 1 base and J by 2 bases, with 11 bases between them. The CDR3 contains 15 residues. This CDR3 is CASSLDIRTNYGYTF. In DNA form, the CDR3 reads TGTGCCAGCAGCTTAGATATACGGACGAACTATGGCTACACCTTC.

V usage is TRBV6-4 and J usage is TRBJ2-3, with 8 nucleotides matching TRBD2. Germline V gene lookup returns CDR1 MRHNA and CDR2 SNTAGT. The CDR3 consists of 15 residues. J lost 6 bases, V lost 4 bases, and 9 bases had no gene match. The DNA of the CDR3 is TGTGCCAGCAGTGTTGGAACGGGGGGGCAGGATACGCAGTATTTT. Translated: CASSVGTGGQDTQYF.

In the case of this clone: Within the sample, other DNA sequences also encode this same CDR3. The chain uses TRBV27 and TRBJ2-7; TRBD2 is a possible D gene (7 bases). V was shortened by 0 bases and J by 2 bases, with 11 bases between the two germline ends. The germline gives CDR1 MNHEY, CDR2 SMNVEV (reference sequence). The CDR3 covers 15 residues. CDR3 protein: CASSLSRGGAYEQYF. CDR3 in DNA: TGTGCCAGCAGTTTATCGAGAGGGGGGGCCTACGAGCAGTACTTC.

The chain joins TRBV14 to TRBJ1-3; D possibly corresponds to TRBD1 (6 bases). This CDR3 is built from 15 residues. Germline V gene sequence: CDR1 SGHDN, CDR2 FVKESK. Trimming left V 0 bases short and J 4 bases short, with 10 bases between. The CDR3 is CASSQDLRGGNTIYF. In DNA form, the CDR3 reads TGTGCCAGCAGCCAAGATCTCAGGGGCGGAAACACCATATATTTT.

This clone was seen only once. The rearrangement links TRBV30 to TRBJ2-7; D ambiguous. Per the germline V gene, CDR1 is GTSNPN and CDR2 is SVGIG (reference sequence). The germline V and J ends were trimmed by 2 bases and 8 bases, with 28 bases remaining between them. This CDR3 comprises 17 residues. The DNA for the CDR3 is TGTGCCTGGAGTCCTCTCAGAAGTTTTGTGTCCGGCGGTAAGCAGTACTTC. Encoded protein: CAWSPLRSFVSGGKQYF. Using reference TRBV30 and TRBJ2-7 for the parts outside the CDR3, the full variable domain is SQTIHQWPATLVQPVGSPLSLECTVEGTSNPNLYWYRQAAGRGLQLLFYSVGIGQISSEVPQNLSASRPQDRQFILSSKKLLLSDSGFYLCAWSPLRSFVSGGKQYFGPGTRLTVT.

CDR3 in amino acids: CASSPLPQETQYF. CDR3 bases: TGCGCCAGCAGCCCCCTCCCCCAAGAGACCCAGTACTTC. The gene calls are TRBV5-1 and TRBJ2-5; D is undetermined. The CDR3 extends over 13 amino acids. V was cut by 4 bases and J by 1 base, with 8 bases left in between. Germline assignment: CDR1 SGHRS and CDR2 YFSETQ.

This chain connects TRBV4-1 to TRBJ2-5, with D uncertain. The CDR3 sequence is 15 residues long. Germline V gene sequence: CDR1 MGHRA, CDR2 YSYEKL. The V end was cut by 1 base, the J end by 1 base, with 10 bases between. CDR3 coding DNA: TGCGCCAGCAGCCAAGTTAGGCAGGCCCAAGAGACCCAGTACTTC. It yields the protein CASSQVRQAQETQYF.